This TCR beta chain emerged from a study of control samples from healthy donors and cancer patients. TCRdb's copy holds only in-frame clones and misses some; the assay was immunoSEQ multiplex PCR. The sample includes about 150,000 clones, approximately 93% seen only once; the top ten take about 9.3%. V dropped 0 bases and J dropped 5 bases, with 19 bases sitting between them. The CDR3 spans 17 residues. Germline CDR1 and CDR2: ENHRY and SYGVKD. The source is a middle-aged woman in good health. Source material: blood. The chain couples TRBV10-3 to TRBJ1-2; D unclear. CDR3 nucleotide sequence: TGTGCCATCAGTGAGTCGACGGGAGGGCCAAACTCATATGGCTACACCTTC. Translated, it gives CAISESTGGPNSYGYTF.